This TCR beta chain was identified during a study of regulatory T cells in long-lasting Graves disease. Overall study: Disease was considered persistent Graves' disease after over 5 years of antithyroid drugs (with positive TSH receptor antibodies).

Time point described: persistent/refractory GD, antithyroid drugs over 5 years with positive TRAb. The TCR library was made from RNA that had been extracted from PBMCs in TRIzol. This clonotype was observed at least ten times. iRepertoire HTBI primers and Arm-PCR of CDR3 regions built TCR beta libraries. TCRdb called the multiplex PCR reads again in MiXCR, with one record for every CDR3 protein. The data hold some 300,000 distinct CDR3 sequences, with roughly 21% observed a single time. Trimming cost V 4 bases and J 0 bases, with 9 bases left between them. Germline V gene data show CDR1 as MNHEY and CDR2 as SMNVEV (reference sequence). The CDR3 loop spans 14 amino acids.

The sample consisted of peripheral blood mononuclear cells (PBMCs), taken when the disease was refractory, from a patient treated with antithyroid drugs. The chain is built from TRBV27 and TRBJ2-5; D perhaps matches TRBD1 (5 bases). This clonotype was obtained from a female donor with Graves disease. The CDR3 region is CASSSQGNQETQYF. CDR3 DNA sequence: TGTGCCAGCAGTTCGCAGGGTAACCAAGAGACCCAGTACTTC.